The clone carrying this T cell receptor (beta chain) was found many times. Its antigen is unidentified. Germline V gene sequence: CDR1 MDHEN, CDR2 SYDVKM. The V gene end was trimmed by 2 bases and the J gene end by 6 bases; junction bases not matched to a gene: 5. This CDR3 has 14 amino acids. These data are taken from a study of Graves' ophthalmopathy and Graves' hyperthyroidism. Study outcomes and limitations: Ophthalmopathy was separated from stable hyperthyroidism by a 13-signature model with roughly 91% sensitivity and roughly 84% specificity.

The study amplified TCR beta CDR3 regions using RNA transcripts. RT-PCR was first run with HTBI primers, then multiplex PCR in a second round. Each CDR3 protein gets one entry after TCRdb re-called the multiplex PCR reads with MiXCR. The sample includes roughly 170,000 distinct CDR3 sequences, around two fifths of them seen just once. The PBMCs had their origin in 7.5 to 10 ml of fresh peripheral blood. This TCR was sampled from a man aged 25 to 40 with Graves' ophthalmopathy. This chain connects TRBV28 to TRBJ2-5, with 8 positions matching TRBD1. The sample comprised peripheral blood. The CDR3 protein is CASSLPDRGKTQYF. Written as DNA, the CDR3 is TGTGCCAGCAGTTTACCCGACAGGGGAAAGACCCAGTACTTC.